Only one count was recorded for the clone carrying this TCR beta chain. Original methodology: Amplification with reference gene primers provided the estimates of nucleated cell counts. Assay: immunoSEQ multiplex PCR; the TCRdb copy retains only in-frame clones and omits some. V, J and clone size reflect that table, while D and trimming were determined from the DNA. The profile covers 200,000 or so clones, with 65% to 85% appearing a single time and roughly a sixth taken by the ten largest. This sample stems from a study of blood T cell repertoires in COVID-19. Study at large: From the United States, Italy and Spain came samples of acute and convalescent COVID-19. PBMCs, B-cell-depleted T cells, or T cells were the source of the cDNA or gDNA that made up the material.

V gave up 5 bases and J gave up 2 bases; unmatched junction bases: 14. The CDR3 runs 17 residues. Germline CDR1 and CDR2: MDHEN and SYDVKM. The receptor's source is a man in his 60s with active or convalescent COVID-19. Material: peripheral blood. V is TRBV28 and J is TRBJ1-2; 7 bases are shared with TRBD1. CDR3 sequence: CASSLGGGFGPNYGYTF. The CDR3 nucleotides read TGTGCCAGCAGTCTAGGGGGCGGGTTTGGGCCCAACTATGGCTACACCTTC.